These T cell receptor beta chains were read from a single sample in a study of cytomegalovirus exposure and HLA in healthy donors. Measured with immunoSEQ multiplex PCR; TCRdb has only the in-frame clones, and not every one. Among about 130,000 clones listed, 80% were seen once. Sequencing was carried out using PBMCs. The source of these receptors is a man aged 25-45 years in good health and CMV-seropositive. The CDR3 runs from the conserved cysteine through the conserved F or W. Fields, in order: V gene, J gene, CDR3 protein.

TRBV6-5	TRBJ1-5	CASSYSGPHQPQHF
TRBV19	TRBJ1-2	CASNQGRNGYTF
TRBV14	TRBJ1-1	CASSPHQGRNEAFF
TRBV27	TRBJ2-1	CASSLASGGYNEQFF
TRBV9	TRBJ2-3	CASSVVAGGADTQYF
TRBV12-5	TRBJ1-3	CASGPGQGIGNTIYF
TRBV14	TRBJ2-2	CASSQVRGTGELFF
TRBV29-1	TRBJ2-2	CSVEARDRGTGELFF
TRBV18	TRBJ2-7	CASSPGEGTYEQYF
TRBV10-2	TRBJ1-2	CASSEGQSYGYTF
TRBV11-2	TRBJ1-1	CASSLVGGNTEAFF
TRBV9	TRBJ2-5	CASTRSESETQYF
TRBV7-8	TRBJ1-1	CASKPRAQNTEAFF
TRBV13	TRBJ2-3	CASSPPTSGESDTQYF
TRBV20-1	TRBJ1-2	CSARDRGLLVF